Listed here are 29 T cell receptor beta chains from one sample, sequenced in a study of shared clonotypes between healthy human individuals. TCRdb's table, derived via immunoSEQ multiplex PCR, lists solely in-frame clones and lacks some. The data contain about 680,000 clones, 92% of them singletons. Terminally differentiated effector memory CD45RA+ cells were excluded by CCR7 positive selection of CD45RO-negative cells. The sequenced material came from naive CD8+ T cells sorted from blood. The receptor source for this set is a man aged 25-45 years in good health.

This rearrangement joins TRBV13 to TRBJ1-1; perhaps TRBD1 as D (5 bases). V lost 0 bases and J 5 bases, leaving 10 bases between the germline ends. The CDR3 covers 14 residues. CDR1 and CDR2 from the germline V gene are PRHDT and FYEKMQ (reference sequence). The CDR3 reads CASSLGRWGTEAFF. In nucleotides, the CDR3 is TGTGCCAGCAGCTTAGGTAGGTGGGGGACTGAAGCTTTCTTT.

This rearrangement joins TRBV5-5 to TRBJ2-7; 9 positions match TRBD1. Germline CDR1 reads SGHKS; CDR2 reads YYEKEE (reference sequence). The CDR3 runs 16 residues. J gave up 0 bases and V 4 bases, and 8 bases lay outside the gene matches. CDR3 DNA sequence: TGTGCCAGCAGCCGGACAGGGGCCTCGAGCTCCTACGAGCAGTACTTC. Translation: CASSRTGASSSYEQYF.

The DNA for the CDR3 is TGTGCCAGCAGTTACGGGGTAGCGGGAGAGTTCGAGCAGTACTTC. Residues: CASSYGVAGEFEQYF. This chain connects TRBV6-6 to TRBJ2-7; 9 positions match TRBD2. The CDR3 totals 15 residues. J gave up 6 bases and V 2 bases, and 8 bases lay outside the gene matches. Germline V gene data show CDR1 as MNHNY and CDR2 as SVGAGI (reference sequence).

This clone occurred once. Other DNA sequences in this specimen translate into the identical CDR3. The rearrangement joins TRBV27 to TRBJ2-1; D possibly uses TRBD1 or TRBD2 (6 bases each). The CDR3 is made up of 15 amino acids. Trimming removed 6 bases from V and 2 bases from J, with 14 bases in between. Germline V lookup: CDR1 MNHEY, CDR2 SMNVEV (reference sequence). CDR3: CASSQGSGAYNEQFF. Written as DNA, the CDR3 is TGTGCCAGCAGCCAGGGGTCGGGGGCCTACAATGAGCAGTTCTTC.

The chain is built from TRBV2 and TRBJ2-7; 8 bases match TRBD2. Germline loops: CDR1 SNHLY, CDR2 FYNNEI. This CDR3 has 15 amino acids. The V gene end was trimmed by 8 bases and the J gene end by 0 bases; junction bases not matched to a gene: 9. In DNA, the CDR3 is TGTGCCAGCCGGGGGGGCCACCGTGACTCCTACGAGCAGTACTTC. Amino acid sequence: CASRGGHRDSYEQYF.

This clone has only a few counts. For the CDR3, the DNA is TGTGCCACGGAGACAGGGAACTACGAGCAGTACTTC. This codes for CATETGNYEQYF. The chain links TRBV28 to TRBJ2-7; 7 bases line up with TRBD1. Trimming cost V 10 bases and J 3 bases; bases outside gene matches: 6. There are 12 residues in the CDR3. The V gene's germline CDR1 is MDHEN and CDR2 SYDVKM.

V and J are TRBV19 and TRBJ2-1; D unclear. CDR3 length: 12 amino acids. Looked up from germline, CDR1 is LNHDA and CDR2 is SQIVND (reference sequence). Trimming cost V 6 bases and J 2 bases, with 5 bases left between them. In DNA, the CDR3 is TGTGCCAGTAGCGTACCCTACAATGAGCAGTTCTTC. Its translation is CASSVPYNEQFF.

The chain uses TRBV27 and TRBJ1-1; 8 bases match TRBD1. J was trimmed by 4 bases and V by 5 bases; bases with no gene match: 9. This CDR3 is 15 amino acids long. The germline gives CDR1 MNHEY, CDR2 SMNVEV (reference sequence). DNA for the CDR3: TGTGCCAGCAGTCCGGACAGGGTTGAAATCACTGAAGCTTTCTTT. Amino acid sequence: CASSPDRVEITEAFF.

V gene TRBV2 combines with J gene TRBJ2-3; D gene unclear. V lost 6 bases, J lost 1 base, and 11 bases lay in between. This CDR3 has 14 residues. Germline V gene lookup returns CDR1 SNHLY and CDR2 FYNNEI. The CDR3 sequence is CASSWVGGTDTQYF. Here the CDR3 DNA reads TGTGCCAGCAGCTGGGTAGGAGGCACAGATACGCAGTATTTT.

CDR3 loop: CASSSWYEQYF. CDR3 DNA: TGTGCCAGCAGCTCTTGGTACGAGCAGTACTTC. The chain couples TRBV5-6 to TRBJ2-7; D not resolved. Germline V gives CDR1 SGHDT, CDR2 YYEEEE. This CDR3 region has 11 residues. Trimming pared 3 bases from V and 4 bases from J, leaving 5 bases between.

The table lists this clone with a count of one. The CDR3 sequence: CASSPRSTESGGNQPQHF. For the CDR3, the DNA is TGTGCCAGCTCACCACGATCGACAGAGTCCGGGGGCAATCAGCCCCAGCATTTT. The chain uses TRBV18 and TRBJ1-5, with a weak D call TRBD1 (5 bases). CDR3 length equals 18 residues. The V and J ends lost 1 base and 2 bases respectively, with 18 bases between them. CDR1 is KGHSH, CDR2 LQKENI, per germline.

The V call is TRBV5-5, the J call TRBJ2-7; D might be TRBD2 (6 bases). This CDR3 region has 17 residues. V lost 1 base, J lost 0 bases, and 17 bases lay in between. The germline V gene has CDR1 SGHKS and CDR2 YYEKEE (reference sequence). CDR3 protein: CASSLNLVGLSSYEQYF. DNA for the CDR3: TGTGCCAGCAGCTTGAATTTAGTGGGACTCTCCTCCTACGAGCAGTACTTC. The complete variable domain, with remaining parts taken from reference TRBV5-5 and TRBJ2-7, reads DAGVTQSPTHLIKTRGQQVTLRCSPISGHKSVSWYQQVLGQGPQFIFQYYEKEERGRGNFPDRFSARQFPNYSSELNVNALLLGDSALYLCASSLNLVGLSSYEQYFGPGTRLTVT.

The V gene is TRBV18, the J gene TRBJ2-4; D gene ambiguous. V lost 2 bases and J 2 bases, leaving 10 bases between the germline ends. From germline, CDR1 is KGHSH and CDR2 LQKENI. The CDR3 extends over 15 amino acids. The CDR3 spells CASSPAVGSKNIQYF. The CDR3 bases are TGTGCCAGCTCACCAGCAGTGGGTTCCAAAAACATTCAGTACTTC.

V is TRBV4-2 and J is TRBJ2-7, with 10 bases aligning to TRBD2. Germline-derived CDR1 and CDR2 are LGHNA and YNFKEQ. This CDR3 contains 16 residues. V lost 0 bases and J lost 5; bases outside the gene matches: 7. DNA for the CDR3: TGTGCCAGCAGCCAAGAACTGACTAGCGGGTCGGACGAGCAGTACTTC. As protein: CASSQELTSGSDEQYF.

The chain uses TRBV9 and TRBJ1-2; a possible D gene is TRBD1 (5 bases). Germline lookup yields CDR1 SGDLS and CDR2 YYNGEE. V shed 3 bases and J shed 7 bases, with 10 bases lying between them. The CDR3 runs 12 residues. Here the CDR3 reads CASSGQGSGYTF. CDR3 bases: TGTGCCAGCAGCGGTCAGGGTTCTGGCTACACCTTC. Full variable domain (outside the CDR3, taken from reference TRBV9 and TRBJ1-2): DSGVTQTPKHLITATGQRVTLRCSPRSGDLSVYWYQQSLDQGLQFLIQYYNGEERAKGNILERFSAQQFPDLHSELNLSSLELGDSALYFCASSGQGSGYTFGSGTRLTVV.

This chain joins TRBV2 and TRBJ2-1; 7 nucleotides agree with TRBD1. Per the germline V gene, CDR1 is SNHLY and CDR2 is FYNNEI. V was pared by 6 bases and J by 7 bases, with 12 bases of the junction left unmatched. The CDR3 covers 15 residues. This CDR3 is CASSDVGQANNEQFF. For the CDR3, the DNA is TGTGCCAGCAGCGACGTAGGACAGGCAAATAATGAGCAGTTCTTC.

The chain couples TRBV10-3 to TRBJ1-5; 10 positions match TRBD1. CDR1 ENHRY and CDR2 SYGVKD come from the germline V gene. V dropped 8 bases and J dropped 5; count of bases not matched to a gene: 6. This CDR3 spans 14 amino acids. CDR3 residues: CAIGGTGDHQPQHF. CDR3 coding DNA: TGTGCCATCGGGGGGACAGGGGATCATCAGCCCCAGCATTTT.

The V call is TRBV30, the J call TRBJ1-5, with D possibly being TRBD1 (5 bases). Germline CDR1 and CDR2: GTSNPN and SVGIG (reference sequence). With 5 bases removed from V and 7 bases from J, the gap between germline ends came to 9 bases. The CDR3 covers 11 residues. DNA of the CDR3: TGTGCCTGGGGGGCCGGACAGCCCCAGCATTTT. It codes for CAWGAGQPQHF.

The chain is built from TRBV4-1 and TRBJ2-7, with no clear D. Germline CDR1 reads MGHRA; CDR2 reads YSYEKL. V lost 1 base and J 7 bases, leaving 8 bases between the germline ends. This CDR3 is built from 12 residues. The CDR3 is CASSQGSGEQYF. In DNA form, the CDR3 reads TGCGCCAGCAGCCAAGGGTCTGGGGAGCAGTACTTC.

This clone was recorded once. CDR3 amino acids: CASRRYYEQYF. The CDR3 DNA follows: TGTGCCAGCAGGCGGTATTACGAGCAGTACTTC. V usage is TRBV7-8 and J usage is TRBJ2-7; D gene uncertain. CDR3 size: 11 residues. With 6 bases removed from V and 4 bases from J, the gap between germline ends came to 7 bases. CDR1 and CDR2 (germline): SGHVS, FQNEAQ.

The chain recombines TRBV29-1 with TRBJ2-7, with TRBD2 as a possible D gene (6 bases). This CDR3 has 13 amino acids. Germline V gene sequence: CDR1 SQVTM, CDR2 ANQGSEA. The germline V and J ends were trimmed by 4 bases and 1 base, with 11 bases remaining between them. CDR3 sequence reads: CSVGSSESYEQYF. CDR3 DNA: TGCAGCGTTGGATCTAGCGAGTCCTACGAGCAGTACTTC.

Comment on this clone: Different DNA sequences within this sample yield the same CDR3. This chain joins TRBV27 and TRBJ2-7, with 9 bases aligning to TRBD1. Germline CDR1 and CDR2: MNHEY and SMNVEV (reference sequence). The CDR3 is made up of 14 amino acids. With V trimmed by 6 bases and J by 4 bases, 7 bases remained unmatched. CDR3 sequence reads: CASSFGTGSYEQYF. CDR3 nucleotide sequence: TGTGCCAGCAGCTTCGGGACAGGGTCTTACGAGCAGTACTTC.

The genes are TRBV27 and TRBJ1-5, with D hard to call. The V gene's germline CDR1 is MNHEY and CDR2 SMNVEV (reference sequence). The CDR3 length is 16 residues. Trimming took off 3 bases at V and 2 bases at J, with 14 bases between the two ends. The CDR3 sequence is CASSLFSGDGNQPQHF. Here the CDR3 DNA reads TGTGCCAGCAGTTTGTTTTCGGGAGATGGCAATCAGCCCCAGCATTTT.

This sequence joins TRBV6-6 and TRBJ1-2; D is unclear. Germline CDR1 and CDR2: MNHNY and SVGAGI (reference sequence). V lost 1 base, J lost 8 bases, and 5 bases lay in between. The CDR3 is 11 amino acids. The CDR3 region has the DNA TGTGCCAGCAGTTACTACGGGGGCTACACCTTC. Encoded protein: CASSYYGGYTF.

The chain combines TRBV10-1 with TRBJ2-2; D could derive from TRBD1 or TRBD2 (5 bases each). V was pared by 2 bases and J by 8 bases, with 15 bases between. The CDR3 spans 15 residues. Germline values: CDR1 WNHNN, CDR2 SYGVQD (reference sequence). The CDR3 here is CASSEVVGEPGELFF. DNA of the CDR3: TGCGCCAGCAGTGAGGTCGTGGGGGAGCCGGGGGAGCTGTTTTTT.

Comments on this clone: In the same sample, other DNA sequences code for this CDR3. This chain joins TRBV4-1 and TRBJ2-7; no clear D. This CDR3 spans 13 amino acids. Germline loops: CDR1 MGHRA, CDR2 YSYEKL. Trimming stripped 1 base from V and 0 bases from J, with 4 bases between. The CDR3 DNA follows: TGCGCCAGCAGCCAAGGACCCTCCTACGAGCAGTACTTC. This codes for CASSQGPSYEQYF.

V is TRBV4-1 and J is TRBJ1-1; a weak D match, TRBD1 (6 bases). This CDR3 comprises 14 residues. Germline CDR1 MGHRA, CDR2 YSYEKL. Trimming removed 0 bases from V and 5 bases from J, with 10 bases in between. The CDR3 coding sequence is TGCGCCAGCAGCCAAGATGGGACACGGACTGAAGCTTTCTTT. Its translation: CASSQDGTRTEAFF.

The chain is built from TRBV9 and TRBJ2-3; possibly TRBD2 for D (5 bases). Per germline, CDR1 SGDLS and CDR2 YYNGEE. Deletions cut 2 bases from V and 4 bases from J, with 11 bases between. This CDR3 has 14 residues. CDR3 in amino acids: CASSVGSRPDTQYF. CDR3 sequence (DNA): TGTGCCAGCAGCGTGGGGAGTAGGCCAGATACGCAGTATTTT.

J is TRBJ2-1 and V is TRBV9, with a tentative D call TRBD2 (5 bases). V lost 4 bases and J lost 8, with 16 bases in between. The CDR3 spans 14 residues. Germline V lookup: CDR1 SGDLS, CDR2 YYNGEE. The CDR3 region is CASSPQVGRDEQFF. The CDR3, as DNA: TGTGCCAGCAGCCCCCAGGTAGGGCGGGATGAGCAGTTCTTC.